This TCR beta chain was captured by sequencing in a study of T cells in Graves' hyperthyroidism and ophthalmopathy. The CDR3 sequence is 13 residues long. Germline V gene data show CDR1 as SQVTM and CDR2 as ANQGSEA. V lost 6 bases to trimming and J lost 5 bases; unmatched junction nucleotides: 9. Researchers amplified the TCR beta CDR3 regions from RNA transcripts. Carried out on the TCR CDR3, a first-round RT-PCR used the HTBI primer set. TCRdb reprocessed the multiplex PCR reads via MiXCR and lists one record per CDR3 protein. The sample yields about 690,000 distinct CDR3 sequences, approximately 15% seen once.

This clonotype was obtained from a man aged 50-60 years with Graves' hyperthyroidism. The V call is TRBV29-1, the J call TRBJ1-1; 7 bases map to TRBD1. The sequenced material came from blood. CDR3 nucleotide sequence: TGCAGCGTCAACAGGGGAGCAGGAACTGAAGCTTTCTTT. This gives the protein CSVNRGAGTEAFF.